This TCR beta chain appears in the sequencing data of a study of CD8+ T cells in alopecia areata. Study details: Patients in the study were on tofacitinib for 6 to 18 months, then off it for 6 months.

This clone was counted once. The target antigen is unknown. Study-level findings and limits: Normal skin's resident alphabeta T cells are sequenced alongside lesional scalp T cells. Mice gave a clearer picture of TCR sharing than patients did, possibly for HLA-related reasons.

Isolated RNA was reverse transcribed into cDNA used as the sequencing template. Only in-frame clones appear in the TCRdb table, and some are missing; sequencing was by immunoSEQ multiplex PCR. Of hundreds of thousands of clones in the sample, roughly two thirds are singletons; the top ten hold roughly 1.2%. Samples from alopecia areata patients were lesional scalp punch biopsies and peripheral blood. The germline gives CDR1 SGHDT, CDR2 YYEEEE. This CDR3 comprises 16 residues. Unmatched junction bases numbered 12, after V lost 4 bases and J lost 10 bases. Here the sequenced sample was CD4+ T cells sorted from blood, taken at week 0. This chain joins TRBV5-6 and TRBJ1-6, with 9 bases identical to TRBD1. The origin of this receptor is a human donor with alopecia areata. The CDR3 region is CASSRIPGQGNSPLHF. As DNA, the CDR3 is TGTGCCAGCAGCCGCATTCCGGGACAGGGTAACTCACCCCTCCACTTT.